This T cell receptor beta chain was obtained from a study of T cell clones after liver transplantation (dated by TCRdb to between 2018 and 2021). Background for the entire study: ITN030ST, the source of the samples, was a randomized trial that attempted immunosuppression withdrawal within 2 years of liver transplantation. Donor-reactive T cell clones were identified by TCRbeta sequencing following a pre-transplant mixed lymphocyte reaction and were subsequently tracked in post-transplant blood. As an antigen-independent comparator for donor-reactive sequences, third party-reactive TCRbeta sequences were also identified from pre-transplant MLRs. Of the eight recipients, a few were HCV-positive, while the remaining recipients had been transplanted for non-autoimmune, non-viral indications. No induction therapy was given to the subjects, and standard immunosuppression was administered until randomization at 12-24 months post-transplant. To count as tolerant, a recipient had to stay completely off immunosuppression for at least one year without liver enzymes climbing beyond twice the upper limit of normal. Blood samples were collected pre-transplant, then pre-randomization ahead of withdrawal, and finally post-randomization once withdrawal had either been completed or failed. The study cohort included 8 liver transplant recipients, of whom 3 were classified as tolerant and 5 as non-tolerant. What the work shows at the level of the full study, not this receptor alone: When repertoire turnover was accounted for, significantly reduced detection of donor-reactive sequences was found in 7 of 8 subjects for CD4 and in 8 of 8 subjects for CD8. Low numbers of available donor cells limited the measurable donor-reactive repertoire in two subjects. Donor-reactive sequences decreased more than third party-reactive sequences, which suggests partial antigen-specific deletion that was not related to withdrawal success. The conclusions were considered preliminary, being limited by small, heterogeneous patient numbers and non-standardized post-transplant time points. A significant post-transplant decrease in circulating donor-reactive CD4 TCRbeta sequences was observed in most of the 8 subjects, irrespective of tolerance or HCV status. Without allograft tissue specimens, donor-reactive T cells may have migrated into the graft rather than being deleted.

Frozen genomic DNA underwent high-throughput TCRbeta CDR3 sequencing by immunoSEQ, including PCR amplification, mapping, bias correction and internal controls. In the source study's methods: Productive rearrangements were retained, and unique TCRbeta sequences were defined by the CDR3 nucleotide sequence together with the V and J gene. For classification of a sequence as donor-reactive, at least 5-fold expansion in CFSE-low cells relative to unstimulated pre-transplant cells and a frequency of at least 0.01% were required. To ensure at least 90% detection power, minimum frequency thresholds were set for each subject based on that subject's lowest-template unstimulated sample. Repertoire turnover was measured by Jensen-Shannon divergence between the top 1000 TCRbeta sequences post- and pre-transplant. Changes in detection of donor-reactive sequences were tested with two-sided Fisher's exact tests. The clones in this table, taken by TCRdb from immuneACCESS, are in-frame only. Not every clone is retained; where verified, under half of the shortfall comes from an unresolved V gene, and the cause of the rest is unknown. The V and J calls and clone size were taken over from that table, and D and trimming were inferred from the DNA. The sample table lists tens of thousands of clones, 93% of them with a count of one. Together, the top ten hold just under 25% of the sample.

Concerning this clone itself: The antigen it binds to is not known. No per-base quality is available; no much larger clone lies one base away.

Ends trimmed: V by 1 base, J by 0 bases; bases unmatched to a gene: 2. The CDR3 has 17 amino acids, counting the end cysteine and phenylalanine. Solely the CDR3 DNA is kept, with 51 bases framed from the first base. The germline V gene supplies CDR1 KGHSH and CDR2 LQKENI. Thawed unstimulated PBMCs were stained for CD3, CD4 and CD8 and FACS-sorted into CD3+CD4+ and CD3+CD8+ populations. Randomization to immunosuppression withdrawal applied to every one of the 8 studied subjects. The Qiagen DNeasy Blood and Tissue Kit was used to isolate genomic DNA. Sample: CD8+ T cells from blood, taken less than 27 months after liver transplant. The TCR was taken from a human patient who received a liver transplant. Donor T cells from the graft may be present among the T cells after a transplant. This chain is built from TRBV18 and TRBJ2-1, with 11 middle bases fitting TRBD2. The DNA is TGTGCCAGCTCACCACTAACTAGCGGGAGCTCCTACAATGAGCAGTTCTTC. This codes for CASSPLTSGSSYNEQFF. Supplemented by the reference TRBV18 and TRBJ2-1 proteins around the CDR3, the complete variable domain is NAGVMQNPRHLVRRRGQEARLRCSPMKGHSHVYWYRQLPEEGLKFMVYLQKENIIDESGMPKERFSAEFPKEGPSILRIQQVVRGDSAAYFCASSPLTSGSSYNEQFFGPGTRLTVL.